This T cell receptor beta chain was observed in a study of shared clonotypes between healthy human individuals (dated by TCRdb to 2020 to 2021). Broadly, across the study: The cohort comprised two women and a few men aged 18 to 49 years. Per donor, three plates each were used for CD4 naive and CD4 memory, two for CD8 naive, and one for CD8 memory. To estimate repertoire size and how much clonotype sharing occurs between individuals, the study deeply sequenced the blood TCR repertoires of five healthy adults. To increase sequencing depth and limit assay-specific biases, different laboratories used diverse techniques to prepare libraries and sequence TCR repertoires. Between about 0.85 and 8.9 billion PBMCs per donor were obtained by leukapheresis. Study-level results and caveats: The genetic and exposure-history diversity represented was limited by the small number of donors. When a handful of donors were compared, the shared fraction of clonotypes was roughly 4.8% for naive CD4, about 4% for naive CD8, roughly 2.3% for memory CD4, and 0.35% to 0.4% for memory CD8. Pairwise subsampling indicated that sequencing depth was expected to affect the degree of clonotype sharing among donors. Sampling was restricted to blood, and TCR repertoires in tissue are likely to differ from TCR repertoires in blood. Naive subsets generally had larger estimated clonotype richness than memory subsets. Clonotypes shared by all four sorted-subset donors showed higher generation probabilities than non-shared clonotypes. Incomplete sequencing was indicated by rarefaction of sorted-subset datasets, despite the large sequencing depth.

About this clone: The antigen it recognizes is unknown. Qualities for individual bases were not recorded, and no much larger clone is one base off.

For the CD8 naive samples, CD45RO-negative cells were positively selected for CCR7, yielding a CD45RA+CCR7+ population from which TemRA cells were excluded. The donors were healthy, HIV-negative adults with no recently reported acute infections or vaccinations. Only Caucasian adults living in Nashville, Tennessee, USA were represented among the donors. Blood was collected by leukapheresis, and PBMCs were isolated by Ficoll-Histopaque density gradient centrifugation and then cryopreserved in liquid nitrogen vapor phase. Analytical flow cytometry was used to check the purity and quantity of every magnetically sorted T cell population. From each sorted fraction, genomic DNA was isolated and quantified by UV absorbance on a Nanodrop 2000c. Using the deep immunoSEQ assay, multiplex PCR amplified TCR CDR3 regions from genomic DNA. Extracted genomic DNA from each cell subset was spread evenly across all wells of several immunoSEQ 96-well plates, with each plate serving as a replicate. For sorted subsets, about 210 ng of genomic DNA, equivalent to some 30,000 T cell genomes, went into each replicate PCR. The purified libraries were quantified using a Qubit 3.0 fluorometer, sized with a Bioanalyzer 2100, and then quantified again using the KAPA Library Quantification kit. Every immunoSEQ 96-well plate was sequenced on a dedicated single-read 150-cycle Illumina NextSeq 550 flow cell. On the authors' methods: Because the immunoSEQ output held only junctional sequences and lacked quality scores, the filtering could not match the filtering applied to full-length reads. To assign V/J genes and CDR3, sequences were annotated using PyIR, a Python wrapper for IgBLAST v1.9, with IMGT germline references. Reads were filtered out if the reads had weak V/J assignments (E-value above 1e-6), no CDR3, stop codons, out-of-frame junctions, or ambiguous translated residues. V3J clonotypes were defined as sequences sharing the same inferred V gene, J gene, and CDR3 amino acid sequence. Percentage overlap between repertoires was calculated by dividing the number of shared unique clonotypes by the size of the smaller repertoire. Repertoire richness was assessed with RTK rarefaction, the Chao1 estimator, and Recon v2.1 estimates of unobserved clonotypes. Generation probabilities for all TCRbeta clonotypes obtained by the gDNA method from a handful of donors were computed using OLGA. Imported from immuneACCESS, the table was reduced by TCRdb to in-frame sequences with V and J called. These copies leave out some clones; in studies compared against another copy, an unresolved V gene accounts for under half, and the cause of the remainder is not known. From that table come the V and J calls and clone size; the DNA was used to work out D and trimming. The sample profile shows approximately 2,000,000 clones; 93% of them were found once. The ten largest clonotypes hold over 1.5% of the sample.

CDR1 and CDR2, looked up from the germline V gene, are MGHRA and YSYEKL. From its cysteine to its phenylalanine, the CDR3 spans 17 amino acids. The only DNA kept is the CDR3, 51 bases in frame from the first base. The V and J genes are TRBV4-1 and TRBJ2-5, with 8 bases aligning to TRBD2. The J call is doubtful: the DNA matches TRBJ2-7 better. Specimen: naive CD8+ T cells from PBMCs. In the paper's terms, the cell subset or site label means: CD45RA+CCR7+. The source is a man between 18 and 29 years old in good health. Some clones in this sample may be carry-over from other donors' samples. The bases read TGCGCCAGCAGCCAACAACCCCGGGAGGGTGGATCCTACGAGCAGTACTTC. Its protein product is CASSQQPREGGSYEQYF.